Listed below are T cell receptor beta chains from one sample, sequenced in a study of CD8 T cells in ankylosing spondylitis. From the 5' RACE reads, TCRdb called clonotypes with MiXCR, one entry per CDR3 protein. The data contain 220,000 or so distinct CDR3 sequences, more than 9% of them seen just once; the ten biggest clones take up over 20%. The sequencing sample was made of blood, either unsorted or a sorted T cell fraction (not recorded which). All receptors come from a male donor with ankylosing spondylitis or in good health (not recorded which). Both conserved end residues are part of each CDR3. D genes are given only for firm matches. Not every row has a clone size; where given, it reads once, few, many or a size class.

j_call clone_size v_call d_call cdr3_nt cdr3_aa
TRBJ1-4 many TRBV3-1 NA TGTGCCAGCAGCCAAGATGTGGGACAAAACGAAAAACTGTTTTTT CASSQDVGQNEKLFF
TRBJ2-1 many TRBV20-1 TRBD2 TGCAGGACTAGCGGGGTGAGCAATGAGCAGTTCTTC CRTSGVSNEQFF
TRBJ2-5 NA TRBV15 TRBD2 TGTGCCACCAGCGAAACTAGCGGGGGCGGGGAGACCCAGTACTTC CATSETSGGGETQYF
TRBJ2-3 many TRBV20-1 NA TGCAGTGCTAGAGCCTTTTCCCCGGACTGGAAGGTCGGGGATACGCAGTATTTT CSARAFSPDWKVGDTQYF
TRBJ1-5 many TRBV5-5 NA TGTGCCAGCAGCCCTTACAGGGAGAGCGACTATTGGCCCCAGCATTTT CASSPYRESDYWPQHF
TRBJ2-3 many TRBV11-2 NA TGTGCCAGCAGCTTAGGACCTCTTAGCACAGATACGCAGTATTTT CASSLGPLSTDTQYF
TRBJ2-1 many TRBV5-6 TRBD1 TGTGCCAGCAGCTCCCGGGACAGGATTTCACAGTTCTTC CASSSRDRISQFF
TRBJ2-1 few TRBV19 TRBD2 TGTGCCAGTAGGGGACTAGCGGGGGCGCATGAGCAGTTCTTC CASRGLAGAHEQFF
TRBJ1-5 many TRBV5-1 NA TGCGCCAGCAGCCCCGAGGGCCCTCAGCCCCAGCATTTT CASSPEGPQPQHF
TRBJ1-1 NA TRBV5-1 NA TGCGCCAGCAGCTTCCACATAGGGGCTGAAGCTTTCTTT CASSFHIGAEAFF
TRBJ1-2 many TRBV3-1 NA TGTGCCAGCAGCCCAAAGGGGAACTATGGCTACACCTTC CASSPKGNYGYTF
TRBJ2-4 few TRBV7-9 NA TGTGCCAGCGGGAAAGAGCAAGCCAAAAACATTCAGTACTTC CASGKEQAKNIQYF
TRBJ2-1 NA TRBV9 TRBD1 TGTGCCAGCAGCCCAGAGGGGACAGGGGGCGATGAGCAGTTCTTC CASSPEGTGGDEQFF
TRBJ1-2 NA TRBV11-2 NA TGTGCCAGCAGCGATCGACGGCTCTCCCATGGCTACACCTTC CASSDRRLSHGYTF
TRBJ1-5 NA TRBV5-1 NA TGCGCCAGCAGCCTAGACAGCATCAATCAGCCCCAGCATTTT CASSLDSINQPQHF
TRBJ2-3 NA TRBV4-2 TRBD1 TGTGCCAGCAGCCAACTAGAGGGACAGGTTATCCGGGGTACGCACTATTTT CASSQLEGQVIRGTHYF
TRBJ2-3 many TRBV7-2 NA TGTGCCAGCAGCTTAGCTAGCCCAGGGACAGATACGCAGTATTTT CASSLASPGTDTQYF
TRBJ2-1 few TRBV27 NA TGTGCCAGCAGATCGGGGGGCCCGCTACTTACGATAGGGCAGTTCTTC CASRSGGPLLTIGQFF
TRBJ2-3 NA TRBV20-1 NA TGCAGTGCTAGGGGGACGACCTCTACAGATACGCAGTATTTT CSARGTTSTDTQYF
TRBJ2-7 many TRBV29-1 NA TGCAGCGTTGGGACAGATTACGAGCAGTACTTC CSVGTDYEQYF
TRBJ1-1 few TRBV7-2 NA TGTGCCAGCAGTCGGCGTTTCTCTCGACGGATGAACACTGAAGCTTTCTTT CASSRRFSRRMNTEAFF
TRBJ2-7 many TRBV12-3/TRBV12-4 NA TGTGCCAGCAGTTTAGCGCAAGGGGGTATCCTAGGCGAGCAGTACTTC CASSLAQGGILGEQYF
TRBJ2-5 few TRBV6-1 NA TGTGCCAGCAAACTTGGGCGACAAGAGACCCAGTACTTC CASKLGRQETQYF
TRBJ2-5 many TRBV5-1 TRBD1 TGCGCCAGCAGCAGACAGGGATCAGAGACCCAGTACTTC CASSRQGSETQYF
TRBJ2-1 many TRBV29-1 NA TGCAGCGCAGCAAGGGGTGTCTCCTACAATGAGCAGTTCTTC CSAARGVSYNEQFF
TRBJ1-2 many TRBV7-9 NA TGTGCCAGCAGCTTAGTCACCGGCTACACCTTC CASSLVTGYTF
TRBJ2-5 many TRBV12-3/TRBV12-4 NA TGTGCCAGCAGTCGTGCTAGAGCGGAGACCCAGTACTTC CASSRARAETQYF
TRBJ2-7 many TRBV10-3 NA TGTGCCATCAGTGACTTTTCAGGGGCCACATGGGACGAGCAGTACTTC CAISDFSGATWDEQYF
TRBJ2-3 many TRBV7-3 TRBD2 TGTGCCAGCAGCTCGGGACTAGCGGGGAGCACAGATACGCAGTATTTT CASSSGLAGSTDTQYF
TRBJ2-1 many TRBV28 TRBD1 TGTGCCAGCAGTTTGACAGGGGGGTTTATCGATGAGCAGTTCTTC CASSLTGGFIDEQFF
TRBJ2-2 few TRBV6-5 NA TGTGCCAGCAGTTCCGCGGCGAACACCGGGGAGCTGTTTTTT CASSSAANTGELFF
TRBJ2-7 few TRBV20-1 NA TGCAGTGCGAGACCAGGGGGGGTCCCGCCTCAGTACTTC CSARPGGVPPQYF
TRBJ2-3 NA TRBV19 NA TGTGCCAGTAGTGACGGGGGACGCCCAAGCACAGATACGCAGTATTTT CASSDGGRPSTDTQYF
TRBJ1-5 many TRBV20-1 TRBD1 TGCAGTGCACTGGACAGGGGGCGAAAAACTCAGCCCCAGCATTTT CSALDRGRKTQPQHF
TRBJ2-7 many TRBV5-6 NA TGTGCCAGCAGCCCCTTTGGACCTAGCTCCTACGAGCAGTACTTC CASSPFGPSSYEQYF
TRBJ2-1 NA TRBV7-9 NA TGTGCCAGCAGCTTAGGTATTGGGGGGGCGATAGGGAATGAGCAGTTCTTC CASSLGIGGAIGNEQFF
TRBJ1-2 many TRBV20-1 TRBD1 TGCAGTGCTAGGACAGGGGCGCAAGGCTACACCTTC CSARTGAQGYTF
TRBJ2-1 NA TRBV7-2 TRBD1 TGTGCCAGCAGCTTAGATTTGCAGGGGGTCGATGAGCAGTTCTTC CASSLDLQGVDEQFF
TRBJ2-7 many TRBV20-1 TRBD2 TGCAGTGCTAGAGGGGCAGCGGGGGCCTACGAGCAGTACTTC CSARGAAGAYEQYF
TRBJ1-1 many TRBV12-3/TRBV12-4 NA TGTGCCAGCAGTGGTGTAGGGGGGACTGAAGCTTTCTTT CASSGVGGTEAFF